This TCR beta chain was identified during a study of blood T cells in healthy people across ages. Regarding the study as a whole: Naive T cell percentage showed a strong correlation with the diversity of TCR beta. One million T cells yielded diversity estimates that were considered underestimates. In older individuals, TCR beta diversity per million T cells was lower, falling roughly linearly with age.

The V end lost 4 bases, the J end lost 5 bases, and 14 bases lay between the germline ends. Germline loops: CDR1 LGHNA, CDR2 YNFKEQ. CDR3 length: 14 residues. The sample providers were healthy Caucasian people from Russia, aged roughly 6 to 90. The use of a sample-barcoded 5' primer and a J-beta primer mix characterized a second PCR of about 6 to 12 cycles. Using its own MiXCR run on the 5' RACE reads, TCRdb lists one record per CDR3 protein. Of approximately 800,000 distinct CDR3 sequences in the sample, about 45% were seen once. In its sample, this clonotype was seen a few times. The antigen is undetermined.

Input material: blood. This receptor was taken from a man older than 75 in good health. The genes are TRBV4-2 and TRBJ2-5, with D possibly matching TRBD2 (6 bases). The CDR3 loop reads CASSRNPGRETQYF. CDR3 DNA: TGTGCCAGCAGCCGGAATCCAGGGAGGGAGACCCAGTACTTC.